This entry lists 31 T cell receptor beta chains sequenced from one sample in a study of shared clonotypes between healthy human individuals. Only in-frame clones appear in the TCRdb table, and some are missing; sequencing was by immunoSEQ multiplex PCR. This sample yields roughly 1,500,000 clones, of which approximately 98.5% are seen a single time; around 0.38% belongs to the top ten. The sample was naive CD4+ T cells sorted from blood. Subset here: CD45RA+ positively selected. These receptors were obtained from a man aged 25-45 years in good health.

Notes on this clone: The sample carries other DNA sequences with the same CDR3. J is TRBJ2-7 and V is TRBV6-5; D possibly matches TRBD1 or TRBD2 (5 bases each). This CDR3 comprises 12 residues. V lost 5 bases, J lost 5 bases, and 10 bases lay in between. CDR1 and CDR2 (germline): MNHEY, SVGAGI. In nucleotides, the CDR3 is TGTGCCAGCAGTCCTCGGGGCCACGAGCAGTACTTC. This gives the protein CASSPRGHEQYF.

The rearrangement uses TRBV7-8 and TRBJ1-3, with TRBD1 matching over 11 bases. Looked up from germline, CDR1 is SGHVS and CDR2 is FQNEAQ. This CDR3 spans 16 amino acids. Trimming cost V 3 bases and J 3 bases; bases outside gene matches: 4. CDR3 protein: CASSFWTGGDGNTIYF. In nucleotides, the CDR3 is TGTGCCAGCAGCTTTTGGACAGGGGGCGATGGAAACACCATATATTTT.

This chain links TRBV6-4 with TRBJ1-5; TRBD1 might be the D (5 bases). V was shortened by 2 bases and J by 2 bases, with 10 bases between the two germline ends. The CDR3 covers 15 residues. Germline V gene lookup returns CDR1 MRHNA and CDR2 SNTAGT. DNA of the CDR3: TGTGCCAGCAGTGACGGGGGAGGGGGCAATCAGCCCCAGCATTTT. Residues: CASSDGGGGNQPQHF.

The genes are TRBV7-8 and TRBJ2-7; TRBD2 matches 11 bases. CDR3 length: 16 amino acids. Trimming at V came to 3 bases and at J to 5 bases, leaving 9 bases not matched to a gene. Germline CDR1 and CDR2: SGHVS and FQNEAQ. The CDR3 here is CASSFHTSGSYDEQYF. The CDR3 DNA sequence: TGTGCCAGCAGCTTTCATACTAGCGGGAGTTACGACGAGCAGTACTTC.

The chain uses TRBV11-2 and TRBJ2-5; 8 bases align to TRBD2. CDR1 and CDR2 (germline): SGHAT, FQNNGV. CDR3 length: 18 residues. V lost 2 bases to trimming and J lost 2 bases; unmatched junction nucleotides: 13. The CDR3 spells CASSLYPLSSGPQETQYF. In nucleotides, the CDR3 is TGTGCCAGCAGCTTATATCCTCTATCTAGCGGGCCTCAAGAGACCCAGTACTTC.

The chain joins TRBV5-1 to TRBJ2-7, with D tentatively TRBD1 or TRBD2 (5 bases each). Trimming took off 4 bases at V and 0 bases at J, with 14 bases between the two ends. Germline CDR1 is SGHRS and CDR2 is YFSETQ. The CDR3 runs 15 residues. CDR3 DNA: TGCGCCAGCAGCGGCGAGGGGCTGAGCTCCTACGAGCAGTACTTC. Encoded protein: CASSGEGLSSYEQYF.

V gene TRBV7-2 combines with J gene TRBJ2-5; the D call may be TRBD1 or TRBD2 (5 bases each). This CDR3 is built from 14 residues. Germline CDR1 and CDR2: SGHTA and FQGNSA. Trimming left V 1 base short and J 3 bases short, with 9 bases between. This CDR3 is CASSLGGFKETQYF. CDR3 DNA sequence: TGTGCCAGCAGCTTAGGGGGGTTTAAAGAGACCCAGTACTTC.

The chain has TRBV5-1 and TRBJ2-2, with D perhaps TRBD1 (6 bases). The CDR3 is 16 amino acids. The V gene's germline CDR1 is SGHRS and CDR2 YFSETQ. V was shortened by 2 bases and J by 2 bases, with 13 bases between the two germline ends. The CDR3 protein is CASSLRQAPNTGELFF. Here the CDR3 DNA reads TGCGCCAGCAGCTTACGACAGGCCCCTAACACCGGGGAGCTGTTTTTT.

V is TRBV5-1 and J is TRBJ2-3; 8 bases map to TRBD2. The CDR3 is 15 residues long. V trimming: 0 bases; J trimming: 5 bases; junction bases outside the gene matches: 5. Germline V gene sequence: CDR1 SGHRS, CDR2 YFSETQ. Here the CDR3 DNA reads TGCGCCAGCAGCTTGGATGGCGGGAGGCAAGATACGCAGTATTTT. Translation: CASSLDGGRQDTQYF.

This chain links TRBV2 with TRBJ2-1, with D hard to call. Looked up from germline, CDR1 is SNHLY and CDR2 is FYNNEI. This CDR3 comprises 13 residues. The V and J ends lost 2 bases and 7 bases respectively, with 9 bases between them. CDR3 in amino acids: CASSELTMNEQFF. The CDR3 coding sequence is TGTGCCAGCAGTGAATTAACGATGAATGAGCAGTTCTTC. The variable domain in full, with the rest retrieved from reference TRBV2 and TRBJ2-1, is EPEVTQTPSHQVTQMGQEVILRCVPISNHLYFYWYRQILGQKVEFLVSFYNNEISEKSEIFDDQFSVERPDGSNFTLKIRSTKLEDSAMYFCASSELTMNEQFFGPGTRLTVL.

This clone was counted once. The chain combines TRBV19 with TRBJ2-2, with D possibly matching TRBD2 (7 bases). Trimming took 4 bases from V and 4 from J, leaving 13 bases between them. The CDR3 sequence is 15 residues long. Germline V gives CDR1 LNHDA, CDR2 SQIVND (reference sequence). The CDR3 loop reads CASSTLGGLTGELFF. Here the CDR3 DNA reads TGTGCCAGTAGTACACTCGGGGGGCTCACCGGGGAGCTGTTTTTT. Full variable domain (remainder filled in from reference TRBV19 and TRBJ2-2): DGGITQSPKYLFRKEGQNVTLSCEQNLNHDAMYWYRQDPGQGLRLIYYSQIVNDFQKGDIAEGYSVSREKKESFPLTVTSAQKNPTAFYLCASSTLGGLTGELFFGEGSRLTVL.

This clone was found once. V and J are TRBV5-4 and TRBJ2-3; 14 positions match TRBD2. The CDR3 runs to 17 residues. Germline V gene data show CDR1 as SGHNT and CDR2 as YYREEE (reference sequence). V dropped 4 bases and J dropped 2; count of bases not matched to a gene: 6. This CDR3 is CASSLRLAGGDTDTQYF. Written as DNA, the CDR3 is TGTGCCAGCAGCCTAAGACTAGCGGGAGGGGACACAGATACGCAGTATTTT.

V usage is TRBV6-6 and J usage is TRBJ2-3; D not resolved. The CDR3 loop spans 13 amino acids. V was pared by 2 bases and J by 4 bases, with 7 bases between. Per germline, CDR1 MNHNY and CDR2 SVGAGI (reference sequence). Here the CDR3 reads CASSYRAPDTQYF. In DNA form, the CDR3 reads TGTGCCAGCAGTTACAGGGCCCCAGATACGCAGTATTTT.

Here the CDR3 reads CAISQGGGQGLNQPQHF. The CDR3, as DNA: TGTGCCATCAGTCAAGGGGGGGGACAGGGCTTAAATCAGCCCCAGCATTTT. The rearrangement uses TRBV10-3 and TRBJ1-5; 9 positions agree with TRBD1. CDR1 is ENHRY, CDR2 SYGVKD, per germline. The length of the CDR3 is 17 residues. V shed 5 bases, J shed 4 bases, and the junction held 12 bases outside the gene matches.

J is TRBJ2-2 and V is TRBV30; unclear D gene. The CDR3 extends over 13 amino acids. Germline V gene lookup returns CDR1 GTSNPN and CDR2 SVGIG (reference sequence). V lost 2 bases to trimming and J lost 1 base, with 5 bases between them. The CDR3 coding sequence is TGTGCCTGGAGTAATGGGAACACCGGGGAGCTGTTTTTT. Protein: CAWSNGNTGELFF.

V usage is TRBV9 and J usage is TRBJ2-7; weak D call: TRBD2 (5 bases). Germline CDR1 SGDLS, CDR2 YYNGEE. This CDR3 has 18 amino acids. Trimming pared 0 bases from V and 3 bases from J, leaving 22 bases between. The chain's CDR3 is CASSVAGSGGSAFYEQYF. As DNA, the CDR3 is TGTGCCAGCAGCGTAGCGGGGAGCGGTGGTAGCGCCTTCTACGAGCAGTACTTC.

J is TRBJ2-1 and V is TRBV5-1, with 13 bases that match TRBD2. CDR1 and CDR2 from the germline V gene are SGHRS and YFSETQ. The V gene end was trimmed by 4 bases and the J gene end by 10 bases; junction bases not matched to a gene: 11. This CDR3 contains 16 residues. CDR3 loop: CASSATGLAGVEEQFF. The CDR3 DNA reads TGCGCCAGCAGCGCGACCGGACTAGCGGGAGTAGAAGAGCAGTTCTTC.

The CDR3 sequence: CASSLSRPSGQPQHF. In nucleotides, the CDR3 is TGTGCCAGCAGCTTAAGTCGGCCTAGCGGTCAGCCCCAGCATTTT. The V gene is TRBV7-2, the J gene TRBJ1-5; D is uncertain. V dropped 2 bases and J dropped 6 bases, with 14 bases sitting between them. CDR1 and CDR2 (germline): SGHTA, FQGNSA. This CDR3 has 15 residues.

The genes are TRBV4-1 and TRBJ2-2; TRBD2 might be the D (6 bases). CDR1 and CDR2 (germline): MGHRA, YSYEKL. There are 16 residues in the CDR3. With 4 bases removed from V and 5 bases from J, the gap between germline ends came to 17 bases. DNA for the CDR3: TGCGCCAGCAGCCTAGACCGCGGGGCGCGAACCGGGGAGCTGTTTTTT. This sequence encodes CASSLDRGARTGELFF.

The rearrangement joins TRBV18 to TRBJ2-3, with 15 bases fitting TRBD2. Trimming removed 1 base from V and 5 bases from J; junction bases left unmatched: 4. The CDR3 consists of 17 residues. The germline V gene has CDR1 KGHSH and CDR2 LQKENI. CDR3 in DNA: TGTGCCAGCTCACCACGGATGGGACTAGCGGGAGGAGATACGCAGTATTTT. Translated, it gives CASSPRMGLAGGDTQYF.

The sample holds one count of this clone. The rearrangement links TRBV27 to TRBJ2-2, with unresolved D. Germline CDR1 MNHEY, CDR2 SMNVEV (reference sequence). This CDR3 spans 13 amino acids. The V end was cut by 3 bases, the J end by 4 bases, with 6 bases between. Written as DNA, the CDR3 is TGTGCCAGCAGTTTTCGGGTCACCGGGGAGCTGTTTTTT. It codes for CASSFRVTGELFF.

This clone was observed once. The chain links TRBV6-6 to TRBJ2-1; 10 bases match TRBD1. The ends lost 2 bases at V and 4 bases at J; junction bases unmatched: 5. The CDR3 consists of 16 residues. Germline values: CDR1 MNHNY, CDR2 SVGAGI (reference sequence). CDR3 residues: CASSYQTGGTYNEQFF. CDR3 in DNA: TGTGCCAGCAGTTACCAGACAGGGGGCACGTACAATGAGCAGTTCTTC.

The sample holds one count of this clone. The chain couples TRBV2 to TRBJ1-5; possibly TRBD1 for D (5 bases). Germline V gives CDR1 SNHLY, CDR2 FYNNEI. The V end was cut by 6 bases, the J end by 3 bases, with 6 bases between. The CDR3 spans 12 residues. The CDR3 bases are TGTGCCAGCAGGGGGCCCAATCAGCCCCAGCATTTT. This translates into CASRGPNQPQHF.

The chain's CDR3 is CASKQRESSYEQYF. CDR3 coding DNA: TGTGCCAGCAAACAGCGGGAGTCTTCCTACGAGCAGTACTTC. The V call is TRBV7-7, the J call TRBJ2-7; 8 nucleotides agree with TRBD2. CDR3 length: 14 residues. V dropped 7 bases and J dropped 1; count of bases not matched to a gene: 6. CDR1 is SSHAT, CDR2 FNYEAQ, per germline (reference sequence).

DNA of the CDR3: TGTGCCAGCAGCTTAGGACAGGGTCGGGCCAATGAGCAGTTCTTC. Its protein is CASSLGQGRANEQFF. The chain employs TRBV7-6 and TRBJ2-1; 7 nucleotides line up with TRBD1. Per the germline V gene, CDR1 is SGHVS and CDR2 is FNYEAQ. Unmatched junction bases numbered 6, after V lost 1 base and J lost 6 bases. The length of the CDR3 is 15 residues.

CDR3 sequence: CASSSGNQQFF. CDR3 sequence (DNA): TGTGCCAGTAGTTCGGGTAATCAGCAGTTCTTC. The chain joins TRBV19 to TRBJ2-1; D gene ambiguous. V gave up 5 bases and J gave up 11 bases, with 10 bases separating them. CDR3 length: 11 amino acids. Germline CDR1 LNHDA, CDR2 SQIVND (reference sequence).

As to this clone: The same CDR3 can be traced to other DNA sequences in this sample. The genes are TRBV7-8 and TRBJ2-7, with 13 positions matching TRBD2. The germline V gene has CDR1 SGHVS and CDR2 FQNEAQ. The V segment lost 3 bases and the J segment 1 base; nucleotides outside the gene matches: 0. The CDR3 is 15 residues long. CDR3 protein: CASSLGLAGSYEQYF. DNA of the CDR3: TGTGCCAGCAGCTTGGGACTAGCGGGGTCCTACGAGCAGTACTTC.

The V and J genes are TRBV25-1 and TRBJ2-2; 9 bases are shared with TRBD2. Germline CDR1 is MGHDK and CDR2 is SYGVNS. Germline trimming cut 2 bases from V and 5 bases from J; bases unmatched to any gene: 3. The CDR3 is 15 amino acids. The CDR3 is CASSEMAGGTGELFF. The DNA of the CDR3 is TGTGCCAGCAGTGAAATGGCGGGAGGGACCGGGGAGCTGTTTTTT.

The chain has TRBV5-1 and TRBJ2-2; 9 nucleotides line up with TRBD2. The CDR3 runs 16 residues. V lost 1 base to trimming and J lost 5 bases; unmatched junction nucleotides: 6. The germline V gene encodes CDR1 SGHRS and CDR2 YFSETQ. The CDR3 spells CASSLFPAGGTGELFF. The CDR3 nucleotides read TGCGCCAGCAGCTTGTTTCCGGCGGGAGGGACCGGGGAGCTGTTTTTT.

A word on this clone: The junction shows a germline mismatch at one end, possibly a read error. The chain links TRBV7-7 to TRBJ2-3; the D gene could be TRBD1 or TRBD2 (5 bases each). Germline CDR1 SSHAT, CDR2 FNYEAQ (reference sequence). CDR3 length equals 13 residues. The CDR3 region is CASSLASGNTQYF. Written as DNA, the CDR3 is TGTGCTAGCAGCTTAGCGTCAGGGAACACGCAGTATTTT.

The V call is TRBV19, the J call TRBJ1-5; tentatively, D is TRBD1 (5 bases). Germline V gene data show CDR1 as LNHDA and CDR2 as SQIVND (reference sequence). This CDR3 is 13 amino acids long. Trimming removed 10 bases at V and 4 bases at J, with 14 bases between. The CDR3 spells CATDGGGNQPQHF. DNA of the CDR3: TGTGCCACCGACGGGGGGGGGAATCAGCCCCAGCATTTT.